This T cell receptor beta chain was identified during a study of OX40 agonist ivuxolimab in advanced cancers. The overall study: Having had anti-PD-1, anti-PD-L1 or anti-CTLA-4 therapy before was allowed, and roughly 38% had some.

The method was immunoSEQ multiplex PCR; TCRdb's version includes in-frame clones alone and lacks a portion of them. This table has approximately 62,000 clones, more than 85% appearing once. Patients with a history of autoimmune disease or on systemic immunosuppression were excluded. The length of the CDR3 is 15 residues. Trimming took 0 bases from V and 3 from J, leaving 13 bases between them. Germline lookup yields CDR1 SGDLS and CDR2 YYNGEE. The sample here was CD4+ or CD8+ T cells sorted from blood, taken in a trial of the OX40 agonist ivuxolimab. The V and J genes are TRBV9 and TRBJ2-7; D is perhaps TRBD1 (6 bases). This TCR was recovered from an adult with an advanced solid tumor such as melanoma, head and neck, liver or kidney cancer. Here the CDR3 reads CASSVVPGALYEQYF. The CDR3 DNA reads TGTGCCAGCAGCGTAGTGCCAGGGGCTCTCTACGAGCAGTACTTC.